The TCR beta chain under discussion was sequenced for a study of T-cell reconstitution after alpha-beta-depleted transplantation in children. This clonotype was seen at least ten times. Antigen unknown. Study-level points and caveats: Surviving recipient T cells and thymic progenitors underlay high day-60 TCRbeta diversity in some patients. At the one-year point after transplant, T-cell counts and TCRbeta diversity were found to come mostly from T cells that had been newly produced. Several hundred expanded graft clones reportedly supplied alpha-beta T cells about two months after transplant.

V lost 3 bases and J lost 5; bases outside the gene matches: 3. This CDR3 comprises 15 residues. CDR1 LNHNV and CDR2 YYDKDF come from the germline V gene (reference sequence). Preparation of the TCRbeta library involved a method that used unique molecular identifiers. TCRdb passed the PCR reads through MiXCR, listing each CDR3 protein once. The sample holds some 190,000 distinct CDR3 sequences, over 8.5% seen once. This receptor was taken from a boy aged 2-9 years with acute myeloid leukemia, due to receive a stem cell transplant. The chain recombines TRBV15 with TRBJ1-6; the match to TRBD1 covers 8 bases. Sequenced material: PBMCs, taken before TCRalphabeta/CD19-depleted stem cell transplant. CDR3 sequence reads: CATSSGQGDNSPLHF. CDR3 nucleotides: TGTGCCACCAGCAGCGGACAGGGAGATAATTCACCCCTCCACTTT.